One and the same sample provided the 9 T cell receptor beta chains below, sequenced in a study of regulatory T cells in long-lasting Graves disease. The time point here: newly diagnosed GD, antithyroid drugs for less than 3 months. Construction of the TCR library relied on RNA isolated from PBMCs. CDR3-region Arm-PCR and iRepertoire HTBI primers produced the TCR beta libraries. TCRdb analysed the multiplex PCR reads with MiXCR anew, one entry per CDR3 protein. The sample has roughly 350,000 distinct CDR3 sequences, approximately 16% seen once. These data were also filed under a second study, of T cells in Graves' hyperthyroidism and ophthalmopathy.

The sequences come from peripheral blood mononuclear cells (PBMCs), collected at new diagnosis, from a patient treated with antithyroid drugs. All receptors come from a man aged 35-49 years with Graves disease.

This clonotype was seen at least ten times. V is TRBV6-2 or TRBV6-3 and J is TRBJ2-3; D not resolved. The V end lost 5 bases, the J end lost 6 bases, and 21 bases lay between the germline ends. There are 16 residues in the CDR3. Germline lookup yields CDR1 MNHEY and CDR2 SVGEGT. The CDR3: CASSEVLGQVLDTQYF. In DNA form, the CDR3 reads TGTGCCAGCAGTGAAGTTCTAGGCCAGGTACTGGATACGCAGTATTTT.

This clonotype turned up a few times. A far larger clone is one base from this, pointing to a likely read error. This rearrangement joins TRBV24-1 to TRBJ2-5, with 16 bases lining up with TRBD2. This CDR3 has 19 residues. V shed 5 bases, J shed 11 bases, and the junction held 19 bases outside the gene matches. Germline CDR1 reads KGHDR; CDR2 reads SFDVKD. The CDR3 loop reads CATSGGTSGGAASSDEQYF. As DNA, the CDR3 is TGTGCCACCAGTGGCGGGACTAGCGGGGGGGCCGCCTCATCAGATGAGCAGTACTTC.

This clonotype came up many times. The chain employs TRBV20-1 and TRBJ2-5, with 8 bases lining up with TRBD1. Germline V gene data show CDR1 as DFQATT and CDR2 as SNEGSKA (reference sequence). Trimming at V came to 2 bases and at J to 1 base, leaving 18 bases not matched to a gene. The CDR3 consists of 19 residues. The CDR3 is CSARRGRDRLVGGQETQYF. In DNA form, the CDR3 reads TGCAGTGCTAGACGTGGACGGGACAGGTTGGTGGGGGGCCAAGAGACCCAGTACTTC.

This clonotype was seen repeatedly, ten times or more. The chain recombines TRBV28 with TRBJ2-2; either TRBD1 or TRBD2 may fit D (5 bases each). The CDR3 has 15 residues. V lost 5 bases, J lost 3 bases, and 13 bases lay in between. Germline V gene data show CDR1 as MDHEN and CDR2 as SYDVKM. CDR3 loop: CASSPPGLYTGELFF. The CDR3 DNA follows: TGTGCCAGCAGTCCCCCGGGGCTCTACACCGGGGAGCTGTTTTTT.

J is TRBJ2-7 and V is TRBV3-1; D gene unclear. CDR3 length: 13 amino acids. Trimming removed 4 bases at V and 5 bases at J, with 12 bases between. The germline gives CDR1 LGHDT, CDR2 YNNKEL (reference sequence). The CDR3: CASSPRARHEQYF. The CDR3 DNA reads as TGTGCCAGCAGCCCCCGGGCCCGGCACGAGCAGTACTTC.

The CDR3 DNA is TGCAGTGCTAGCAGACAGGGCCTCGAGACCCAGTACTTC. Its translation: CSASRQGLETQYF. The chain is built from TRBV20-1 and TRBJ2-5, with TRBD1 identical over 7 bases. The germline CDR1 and CDR2 sequences are DFQATT and SNEGSKA (reference sequence). Trimming cost V 3 bases and J 5 bases; bases outside gene matches: 6. The CDR3 sequence is 13 residues long.

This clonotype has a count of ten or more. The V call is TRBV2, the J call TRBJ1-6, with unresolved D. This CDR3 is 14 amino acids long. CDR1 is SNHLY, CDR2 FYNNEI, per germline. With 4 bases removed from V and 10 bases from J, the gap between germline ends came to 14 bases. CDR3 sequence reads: CASSVRQARSPLHF. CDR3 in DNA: TGTGCCAGCAGTGTCCGTCAAGCGAGGTCACCCCTCCACTTT.

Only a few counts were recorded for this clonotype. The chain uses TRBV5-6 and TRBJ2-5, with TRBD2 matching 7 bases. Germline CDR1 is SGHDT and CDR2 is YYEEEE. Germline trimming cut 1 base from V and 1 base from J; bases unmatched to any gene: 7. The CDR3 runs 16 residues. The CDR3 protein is CASSLYAGAFQETQYF. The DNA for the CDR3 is TGTGCCAGCAGCTTGTACGCGGGAGCCTTCCAAGAGACCCAGTACTTC.

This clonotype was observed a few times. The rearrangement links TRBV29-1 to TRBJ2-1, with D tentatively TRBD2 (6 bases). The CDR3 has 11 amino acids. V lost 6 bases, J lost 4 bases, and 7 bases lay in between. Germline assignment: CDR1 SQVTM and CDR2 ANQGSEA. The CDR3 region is CSVTSYNEQFF. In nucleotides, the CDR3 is TGCAGCGTGACTAGTTACAATGAGCAGTTCTTC.